This T cell receptor (beta chain) was recorded in a study of blood T cell repertoires in COVID-19. Sequencing used immunoSEQ multiplex PCR; TCRdb keeps in-frame clones, though not all of them. Found here are about 350,000 clones, about nine tenths of them singletons; the top ten hold 3.5% to 4%. V lost 0 bases and J lost 6; bases outside the gene matches: 6. The CDR3 has 16 amino acids. The germline V gene has CDR1 LGHNA and CDR2 YNFKEQ. V usage is TRBV4-2 and J usage is TRBJ2-2; TRBD1 matches 8 bases. This receptor was obtained from a woman aged 55-69 years with COVID-19, enrolled during active disease. The sequenced sample was peripheral blood. CDR3 nucleotides: TGTGCCAGCAGCCAAGATGTGAGACAGGGGCCCGGGGAGCTGTTTTTT. This gives the protein CASSQDVRQGPGELFF.